These 30 T cell receptor beta chains share one sample of origin, sequenced in a study of T cell changes during pregnancy in multiple sclerosis. The repertoire was sequenced with immunoSEQ multiplex PCR; TCRdb's copy has only in-frame clones and lacks some. The sample records 35,000 to 45,000 clones, roughly 88% being singletons. Sequences were derived from CD8+ T cells from peripheral blood mononuclear cells, sampled in the first trimester of pregnancy. Every receptor here comes from a female donor with multiple sclerosis, enrolled in a pregnancy study.

This clone turned up a few times. This chain joins TRBV29-1 and TRBJ2-1; 10 nucleotides match TRBD2. Per germline, CDR1 SQVTM and CDR2 ANQGSEA. The CDR3 contains 13 residues. The V segment lost 7 bases and the J segment 4 bases; nucleotides outside the gene matches: 4. The CDR3 reads CSGGLAEYNEQFF. The CDR3, as DNA: TGCAGCGGCGGACTAGCGGAATACAATGAGCAGTTCTTC.

The rearrangement uses TRBV29-1 and TRBJ2-7; 13 nucleotides align to TRBD2. With V trimmed by 2 bases and J by 0 bases, 13 bases remained unmatched. The length of the CDR3 is 19 residues. Per germline, CDR1 SQVTM and CDR2 ANQGSEA. The DNA for the CDR3 is TGCAGCGTTGAAACATTGGAACTAGCGGGGGGGATCCGCTCCTACGAGCAGTACTTC. Its protein is CSVETLELAGGIRSYEQYF.

V gene TRBV5-6 combines with J gene TRBJ2-7; perhaps TRBD2 as D (5 bases). From germline, CDR1 is SGHDT and CDR2 YYEEEE. The CDR3 loop spans 17 amino acids. V was clipped by 0 bases and J by 1 base, with 17 bases between them. CDR3 bases: TGTGCCAGCAGCTTGGGTGCATCGTTCCGGGATTCCTACGAGCAGTACTTC. The encoded protein is CASSLGASFRDSYEQYF.

Only one count was recorded for this clone. The V gene is TRBV19, the J gene TRBJ1-6, with D possibly TRBD1 on 5 matching bases. The V end was cut by 6 bases, the J end by 4 bases, with 10 bases between. Germline V gives CDR1 LNHDA, CDR2 SQIVND (reference sequence). The CDR3 has 14 amino acids. The CDR3 here is CASSLTVYNSPLHF. CDR3 nucleotide sequence: TGTGCCAGTAGCCTGACAGTATATAATTCACCCCTCCACTTT.

V and J are TRBV4-2 and TRBJ2-3, with D maybe TRBD2 (6 bases). Per germline, CDR1 LGHNA and CDR2 YNFKEQ. The V and J ends lost 6 bases and 2 bases respectively, with 15 bases between them. CDR3 length equals 15 residues. The DNA for the CDR3 is TGTGCCAGCAGGAAAGGTCGGGAGTACACAGATACGCAGTATTTT. It specifies CASRKGREYTDTQYF.

In this sample, this clone turned up a few times. V is TRBV11-2 and J is TRBJ1-1; D may be TRBD1 (5 bases). CDR1 SGHAT and CDR2 FQNNGV come from the germline V gene. Trimming pared 7 bases from V and 4 bases from J, leaving 13 bases between. The CDR3 is made up of 13 amino acids. The CDR3: CASTPGGSTEAFF. The DNA of the CDR3 is TGTGCCAGCACCCCCGGGGGGTCCACTGAAGCTTTCTTT.

The V gene is TRBV19, the J gene TRBJ2-2; 8 nucleotides agree with TRBD2. CDR3 length: 15 amino acids. V was pared by 7 bases and J by 6 bases, with 10 bases of the junction left unmatched. The germline CDR1 and CDR2 sequences are LNHDA and SQIVND (reference sequence). The CDR3 coding sequence is TGTGCCAGTATCTCAGCGCGGGGGGTAGCCGGGGAGCTGTTTTTT. It yields the protein CASISARGVAGELFF.

J is TRBJ2-7 and V is TRBV6-5; D not resolved. Between the trimmed V and J ends, which lost 4 bases and 2 bases, there was a span of 9 bases. This CDR3 is built from 13 residues. In germline, CDR1 is MNHEY, CDR2 SVGAGI. As DNA, the CDR3 is TGTGCCAGCAGTTCTGTCAAGCCCTACGAGCAGTACTTC. The encoded protein is CASSSVKPYEQYF.

The chain joins TRBV7-3 to TRBJ2-1, with D hard to call. CDR1 and CDR2 from the germline V gene are SGHTA and FQGTGA. The CDR3 loop spans 12 amino acids. V lost 2 bases and J lost 8, with 7 bases in between. This CDR3 is CASSLGPDEQFF. The DNA of the CDR3 is TGTGCCAGCAGCTTAGGCCCAGATGAGCAGTTCTTC.

The gene calls are TRBV6-6 and TRBJ2-5; TRBD2 agrees at 16 bases. CDR1 is MNHNY, CDR2 SVGAGI, per germline (reference sequence). CDR3 length equals 16 residues. V was pared by 6 bases and J by 5 bases, with 6 bases of the junction left unmatched. The CDR3 here is CASRGLAGGPGETQYF. CDR3 coding DNA: TGTGCCAGCAGGGGACTAGCGGGGGGGCCGGGTGAGACCCAGTACTTC.

The chain joins TRBV27 to TRBJ1-2, with 7 bases aligning to TRBD1. There are 13 residues in the CDR3. The germline V gene encodes CDR1 MNHEY and CDR2 SMNVEV (reference sequence). The V segment lost 5 bases and the J segment 4 bases; nucleotides outside the gene matches: 4. Here the CDR3 DNA reads TGTGCCAGCAGTATCCGACAGGGCTATGGCTACACCTTC. It codes for CASSIRQGYGYTF.

This clone came up once. The chain recombines TRBV7-9 with TRBJ1-4; D unresolved. Trimming pared 2 bases from V and 1 base from J, leaving 11 bases between. The CDR3 has 16 amino acids. From germline, CDR1 is SEHNR and CDR2 FQNEAQ (reference sequence). In nucleotides, the CDR3 is TGTGCCAGCAGCTTAAGGATCGGGGAAACTAATGAAAAACTGTTTTTT. Its protein is CASSLRIGETNEKLFF.

This chain connects TRBV25-1 to TRBJ2-7; 7 positions match TRBD2. With 1 base clipped from V and 3 bases from J, the junction kept 3 bases outside the gene matches. Germline V gives CDR1 MGHDK, CDR2 SYGVNS. The CDR3 extends over 14 amino acids. CDR3 sequence reads: CASSESLADYEQYF. CDR3 in DNA: TGTGCCAGCAGTGAATCTCTAGCGGACTACGAGCAGTACTTC.

The J gene is TRBJ1-4, the V gene TRBV14; D gene ambiguous. V lost 3 bases to trimming and J lost 3 bases, with 11 bases between them. CDR1 is SGHDN, CDR2 FVKESK, per germline. The CDR3 consists of 15 residues. CDR3 region: CASSQLPGSNEKLFF. The DNA of the CDR3 is TGTGCCAGCAGCCAGCTCCCGGGATCTAATGAAAAACTGTTTTTT.

The chain employs TRBV7-3 and TRBJ1-1; D unclear. The CDR3 runs to 13 residues. Trimming took 3 bases from V and 6 from J, leaving 11 bases between them. Germline loops: CDR1 SGHTA, CDR2 FQGTGA. The CDR3 sequence: CASSLGGSAEAFF. Here the CDR3 DNA reads TGTGCCAGCAGCTTGGGTGGGAGCGCTGAAGCTTTCTTT.

This clone was seen only a few times. The chain recombines TRBV10-3 with TRBJ1-1, with 8 bases matching TRBD1. CDR1 is ENHRY and CDR2 is SYGVKD in the germline V gene. This CDR3 is 13 amino acids long. The V segment lost 8 bases and the J segment 1 base; nucleotides outside the gene matches: 3. CDR3 nucleotides: TGTGCCATCCTTGGGACAGGGAACACTGAAGCTTTCTTT. This translates into CAILGTGNTEAFF.

The chain recombines TRBV19 with TRBJ2-5; 9 nucleotides align to TRBD1. Trimming took 6 bases from V and 5 from J; bases not matched to a gene: 4. The CDR3 contains 13 residues. Germline CDR1 reads LNHDA; CDR2 reads SQIVND (reference sequence). The CDR3 region is CASRTGGTETQYF. CDR3 coding DNA: TGTGCCAGTAGAACAGGGGGCACGGAGACCCAGTACTTC.

This clone was picked up a small number of times. The chain couples TRBV7-8 to TRBJ1-2; D possibly corresponds to TRBD1 (6 bases). Deletions cut 1 base from V and 6 bases from J, with 9 bases between. The CDR3 runs 13 residues. Germline values: CDR1 SGHVS, CDR2 FQNEAQ. The CDR3 loop is CASSLGRTDGYTF. CDR3 nucleotides: TGTGCCAGCAGCTTAGGACGGACAGATGGCTACACCTTC.

The chain links TRBV7-9 to TRBJ1-1; D is unclear. The ends were cut back, 7 bases at V and 1 base at J, with 7 bases in the middle. Germline lookup yields CDR1 SEHNR and CDR2 FQNEAQ (reference sequence). The CDR3 extends over 12 amino acids. The CDR3 coding sequence is TGTGCCAGCACCCCCCAGAACACTGAAGCTTTCTTT. The encoded protein is CASTPQNTEAFF.

On this clone itself: At the DNA level, this CDR3 is encoded by other sequences in the same sample as well. The chain links TRBV6-5 to TRBJ2-3, with 10 bases that match TRBD2. V trimming: 4 bases; J trimming: 2 bases; junction bases outside the gene matches: 3. Germline assignment: CDR1 MNHEY and CDR2 SVGAGI. This CDR3 has 15 amino acids. In DNA, the CDR3 is TGTGCCAGCAGTTCTACTAGCGGGGACACAGATACGCAGTATTTT. The encoded protein is CASSSTSGDTDTQYF.

J is TRBJ1-1 and V is TRBV29-1; D is uncertain. V was shortened by 0 bases and J by 3 bases, with 11 bases between the two germline ends. Germline V lookup: CDR1 SQVTM, CDR2 ANQGSEA. The CDR3 contains 14 residues. CDR3 coding DNA: TGCAGCGTTGAAGAAAGGCACGGAGACACTGAAGCTTTCTTT. This translates into CSVEERHGDTEAFF.

This chain joins TRBV7-9 and TRBJ2-7; TRBD2 matches at 7 bases. The CDR3 consists of 17 residues. The germline V gene has CDR1 SEHNR and CDR2 FQNEAQ (reference sequence). J gave up 0 bases and V 5 bases, and 13 bases lay outside the gene matches. The CDR3 region has the DNA TGTGCCAGCAGCACCCCTTGGGGGGGGTACTACTCCTACGAGCAGTACTTC. Translating gives CASSTPWGGYYSYEQYF.

The V gene is TRBV30, the J gene TRBJ1-1; a weak D match, TRBD1 (5 bases). CDR1 and CDR2 from the germline V gene are GTSNPN and SVGIG (reference sequence). This CDR3 comprises 14 residues. Trimming took 5 bases from V and 4 from J, leaving 17 bases between them. For the CDR3, the DNA is TGTGCCTGGGGTTCTGGGCAGGGCGCCACTGAAGCTTTCTTT. Translating gives CAWGSGQGATEAFF.

The chain has TRBV7-2 and TRBJ2-3; tentatively, D is TRBD2 (7 bases). CDR3 size: 16 residues. V was shortened by 1 base and J by 2 bases, with 13 bases between the two germline ends. Germline V CDR1 and CDR2: SGHTA, FQGNSA. The CDR3 region has the DNA TGTGCCAGCAGCTTAGTCGCGGGGGCCACCACAGATACGCAGTATTTT. Translation gives CASSLVAGATTDTQYF.

In DNA, the CDR3 is TGCGCCAGCAGCCAAGGGACAGGGGAAACCTACGAGCAGTACTTC. It translates to CASSQGTGETYEQYF. This rearrangement joins TRBV4-3 to TRBJ2-7, with 9 positions matching TRBD1. V trimming: 1 base; J trimming: 2 bases; junction bases outside the gene matches: 3. The V gene's germline CDR1 is LGHNA and CDR2 YSLEER. The CDR3 has 15 amino acids.

The J gene is TRBJ1-2, the V gene TRBV7-9; D might be TRBD1 (5 bases). Germline lookup yields CDR1 SEHNR and CDR2 FQNEAQ (reference sequence). Trimming stripped 7 bases from V and 4 bases from J, with 22 bases between. This CDR3 has 16 residues. CDR3 coding DNA: TGTGCCAGCACTTCCGGGGGGGGTGAGAGCTCCTATGGCTACACCTTC. It encodes CASTSGGGESSYGYTF.

This chain joins TRBV7-6 and TRBJ2-5; D is undetermined. This CDR3 has 14 amino acids. Per the germline V gene, CDR1 is SGHVS and CDR2 is FNYEAQ. Trimming removed 7 bases at V and 5 bases at J, with 17 bases between. This chain's CDR3 is CASTPVVARETQYF. The DNA for the CDR3 is TGTGCCAGCACCCCGGTTGTAGCTAGGGAGACCCAGTACTTC.

The chain combines TRBV10-1 with TRBJ2-7; 7 bases align to TRBD1. Germline values: CDR1 WNHNN, CDR2 SYGVQD (reference sequence). CDR3 length: 16 amino acids. Unmatched junction bases numbered 17, after V lost 10 bases and J lost 2 bases. The CDR3 loop is CATLKGAKNSPYEQYF. The CDR3 DNA follows: TGCGCCACGCTTAAGGGGGCCAAGAATAGTCCCTACGAGCAGTACTTC.

The V call is TRBV4-3, the J call TRBJ1-2, with 12 bases that match TRBD1. V shed 8 bases and J 3 bases; nucleotides not matched to a gene: 13. In germline, CDR1 is LGHNA, CDR2 YSLEER. The CDR3 spans 17 residues. The CDR3 loop reads CASGSRDRGLEDYGYTF. CDR3 DNA sequence: TGCGCCAGCGGGTCCCGGGACAGGGGGCTAGAAGACTATGGCTACACCTTC.

The gene calls are TRBV25-1 and TRBJ2-3, with 7 bases lining up with TRBD1. V shed 3 bases, J shed 0 bases, and the junction held 0 bases outside the gene matches. Per the germline V gene, CDR1 is MGHDK and CDR2 is SYGVNS. CDR3 length equals 14 residues. CDR3 sequence reads: CASSEGQSTDTQYF. DNA of the CDR3: TGTGCCAGCAGTGAGGGACAGAGCACAGATACGCAGTATTTT.